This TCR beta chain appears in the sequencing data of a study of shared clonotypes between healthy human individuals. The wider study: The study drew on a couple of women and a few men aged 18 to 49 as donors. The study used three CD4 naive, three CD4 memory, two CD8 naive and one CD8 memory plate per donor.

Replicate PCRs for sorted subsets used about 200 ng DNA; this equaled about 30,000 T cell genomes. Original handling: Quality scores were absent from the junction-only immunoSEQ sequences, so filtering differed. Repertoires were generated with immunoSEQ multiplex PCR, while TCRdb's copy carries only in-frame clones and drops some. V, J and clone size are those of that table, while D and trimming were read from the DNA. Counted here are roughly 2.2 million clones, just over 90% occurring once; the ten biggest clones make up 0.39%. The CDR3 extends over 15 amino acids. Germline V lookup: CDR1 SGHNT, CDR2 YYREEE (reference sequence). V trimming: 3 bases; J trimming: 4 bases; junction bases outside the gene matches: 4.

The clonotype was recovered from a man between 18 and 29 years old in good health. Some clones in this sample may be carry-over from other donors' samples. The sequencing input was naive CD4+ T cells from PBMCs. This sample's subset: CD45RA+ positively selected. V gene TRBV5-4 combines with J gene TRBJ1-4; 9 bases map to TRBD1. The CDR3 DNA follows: TGTGCCAGCAGCTGGACAGGGGCAGATAATGAAAAACTGTTTTTT. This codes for CASSWTGADNEKLFF.